This T cell receptor beta chain was profiled in a study of T cell responses to AZD1222 COVID-19 vaccine. Whole-study findings and limits: Epitopes outside B.1.351 and B.1.1.7 mutated regions reportedly drew nearly half of spike TCRs. The donors showed a predominance of white British ancestry and of females, with possible underestimation of clonal diversity. When two AZD1222 doses had been given, Spike-specific TCR breadth and depth rose.

Sequenced by immunoSEQ multiplex PCR; TCRdb stores in-frame clones only, minus some. Found here are about 47,000 clones, 65% to 80% of them singletons; the top ten hold about 20%. Details on this clone: The antigen remains undetermined.

The CDR3 is made up of 15 amino acids. CDR1 and CDR2 from the germline V gene are MNHEY and SMNVEV (reference sequence). V trimming: 6 bases; J trimming: 7 bases; junction bases outside the gene matches: 11. The TCR comes from an adult in good health. The rearrangement joins TRBV27 to TRBJ1-5; 8 bases align to TRBD1. The sequencing here drew on peripheral blood, taken on day 0 of MenACWY control vaccination. CDR3 sequence: CASRRTGGVGQPQHF. The CDR3 nucleotides are TGTGCCAGCAGGAGAACAGGGGGGGTGGGACAGCCCCAGCATTTT.